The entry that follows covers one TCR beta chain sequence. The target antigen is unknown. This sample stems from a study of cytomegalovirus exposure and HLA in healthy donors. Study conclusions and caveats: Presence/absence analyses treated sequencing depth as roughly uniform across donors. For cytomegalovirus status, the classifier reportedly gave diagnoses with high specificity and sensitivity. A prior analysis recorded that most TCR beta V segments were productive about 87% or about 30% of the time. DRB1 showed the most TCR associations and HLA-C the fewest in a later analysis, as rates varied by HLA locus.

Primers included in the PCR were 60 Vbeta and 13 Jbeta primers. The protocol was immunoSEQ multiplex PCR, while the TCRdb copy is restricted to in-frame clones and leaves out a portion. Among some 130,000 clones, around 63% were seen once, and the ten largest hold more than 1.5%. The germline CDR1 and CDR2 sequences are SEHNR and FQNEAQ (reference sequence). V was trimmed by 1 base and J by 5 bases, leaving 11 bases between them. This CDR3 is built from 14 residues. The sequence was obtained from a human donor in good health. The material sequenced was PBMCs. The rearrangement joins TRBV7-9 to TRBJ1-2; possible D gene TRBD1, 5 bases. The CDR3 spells CASSLELAGYGYTF. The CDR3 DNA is TGTGCCAGCAGCTTAGAGTTGGCAGGGTATGGCTACACCTTC.